This T cell receptor (beta chain) was retrieved from a study of OX40 agonist ivuxolimab in advanced cancers. In the study overall: Treatment of patients was with ivuxolimab, an agonistic anti-OX40 (CD134) antibody. Dose-escalation cases comprised hepatocellular carcinoma, melanoma, renal cell or head and neck cancer.

Concerning this clone itself: Its antigen remains unknown.

Study-wide findings and caveats: Both CD4+ and CD8+ T cell populations in blood had undergone clonal expansion by week 6 at 0.1 to 3.0 mg/kg.

Autoimmune disease history or systemic immunosuppression led to patient exclusion. TCRdb's copy holds only in-frame clones and misses some; the assay was immunoSEQ multiplex PCR. The table records approximately 74,000 clones, over 85% of them present only once. V lost 4 bases and J lost 4, with 21 bases in between. The CDR3 is 16 amino acids. Germline loops: CDR1 SGHRS, CDR2 YFSETQ. The sequence derives from an adult with an advanced solid tumor such as melanoma, head and neck, liver or kidney cancer. The chain uses TRBV5-1 and TRBJ2-7; D perhaps matches TRBD1 (6 bases). Sequencing was performed on CD4+ or CD8+ T cells sorted from blood, taken in a trial of the OX40 agonist ivuxolimab. The CDR3: CASSALSSRGGYEQYF. In nucleotides, the CDR3 is TGCGCCAGCAGCGCCCTGTCGTCCAGGGGCGGGTACGAGCAGTACTTC.